One sample yielded the 7 T cell receptor beta chains listed below, sequenced in a study of shared clonotypes between healthy human individuals (TCRdb year 2020). The library came from the immunoSEQ multiplex PCR assay. Imported from immuneACCESS, the table was reduced by TCRdb to in-frame sequences with V and J called. These copies leave out some clones; in studies compared against another copy, an unresolved V gene accounts for under half, and the cause of the remainder is not known. A total of about half a million clones appear in this sample, around 73% of them only once. The top ten clones comprise 12% of the sample. Sequenced sample: PBMCs. The receptors come from a woman in her thirties or forties in good health. Some clones in this sample may be carry-over from other donors' samples.

V usage is TRBV5-6 and J usage is TRBJ2-2; 7 bases are shared with TRBD2. J was trimmed by 4 bases and V by 0 bases; bases with no gene match: 6. This CDR3 comprises 16 residues. Germline V gene sequence: CDR1 SGHDT, CDR2 YYEEEE. The CDR3 here is CASSLDAGVGTGELFF. The DNA of the CDR3 is TGTGCCAGCAGCTTGGATGCGGGAGTAGGCACCGGGGAGCTGTTTTTT.

A note on this clone: The sample holds other DNA sequences that translate to the same CDR3. The rearrangement joins TRBV29-1 to TRBJ2-3; 9 bases fit TRBD1. The V gene end was trimmed by 4 bases and the J gene end by 1 base; junction bases not matched to a gene: 0. CDR1 is SQVTM, CDR2 ANQGSEA, per germline. The CDR3 consists of 13 residues. The CDR3 region is CSVGQGGTDTQYF. For the CDR3, the DNA is TGCAGCGTTGGACAGGGGGGCACAGATACGCAGTATTTT.

CDR3 DNA sequence: TGCGCCAGCAGCTTGGCTGGGACTGGGACCTACGAGCAGTACTTC. Residues: CASSLAGTGTYEQYF. V usage is TRBV5-1 and J usage is TRBJ2-7, with D perhaps matching TRBD2 (6 bases). Deletions cut 0 bases from V and 2 bases from J, with 12 bases between. The CDR3 sequence is 15 residues long. Per the germline V gene, CDR1 is SGHRS and CDR2 is YFSETQ.

Here the CDR3 DNA reads TGTGCCATCAGAGCGACAGGGGAGGCCCCTGGAAACACCATATATTTT. It translates to CAIRATGEAPGNTIYF. This rearrangement joins TRBV10-3 to TRBJ1-3; 8 bases are shared with TRBD1. Germline trimming cut 6 bases from V and 2 bases from J; bases unmatched to any gene: 9. Germline CDR1 ENHRY, CDR2 SYGVKD. CDR3 length: 16 residues.

The V and J genes are TRBV7-2 and TRBJ2-1, with D possibly TRBD2 on 5 matching bases. This CDR3 comprises 15 residues. Germline V gives CDR1 SGHTA, CDR2 FQGNSA. Trimming cost V 2 bases and J 1 base, with 9 bases left between them. This CDR3 is CASSLIGDSYNEQFF. CDR3 nucleotides: TGTGCCAGCAGCTTAATCGGGGATTCCTACAATGAGCAGTTCTTC.

CDR3 coding DNA: TGTGCCAGCAGACGGACAGAAAACACCGGGGAGCTGTTTTTT. This sequence encodes CASRRTENTGELFF. The chain couples TRBV2 to TRBJ2-2; weak D call: TRBD1 (6 bases). The CDR3 extends over 14 amino acids. Trimming removed 6 bases at V and 2 bases at J, with 10 bases between. CDR1 SNHLY and CDR2 FYNNEI come from the germline V gene.

The V and J genes are TRBV28 and TRBJ2-5, with 8 bases identical to TRBD1. In germline, CDR1 is MDHEN, CDR2 SYDVKM. Trimming took 4 bases from V and 4 from J; bases not matched to a gene: 8. The CDR3 length is 15 residues. This CDR3 is CASSSKGQGLETQYF. CDR3 sequence (DNA): TGTGCCAGCAGTTCAAAAGGACAGGGACTAGAGACCCAGTACTTC.